The 22 T cell receptor beta chains below come from one sample, sequenced in a study of siplizumab effects on memory and regulatory T cells. Assay: immunoSEQ multiplex PCR; the TCRdb copy retains only in-frame clones and omits some. There are about 100,000 clones in the sample; approximately 91% occur only once, and 9.5% to 15% lies in the top ten. The sequenced sample consisted of non-Treg CD4+ T cells sorted from blood. The receptors were sampled from a human donor in good health.

V and J are TRBV10-1 and TRBJ1-3; TRBD1 agrees at 10 bases. CDR3 length: 15 amino acids. The germline V gene encodes CDR1 WNHNN and CDR2 SYGVQD (reference sequence). The V and J ends lost 8 bases and 4 bases, in that order; junction bases with no gene match: 8. CDR3 nucleotides: TGCGCCAGCGGGACAGGGGCTCGAGGCGGAAACACCATATATTTT. Protein: CASGTGARGGNTIYF.

The chain has TRBV7-9 and TRBJ2-3; D uncertain. CDR1 is SEHNR, CDR2 FQNEAQ, per germline (reference sequence). The CDR3 contains 15 residues. With 1 base removed from V and 2 bases from J, the gap between germline ends came to 10 bases. CDR3 sequence: CASSLVSRNTDTQYF. The CDR3 DNA follows: TGTGCCAGCAGCTTAGTATCCAGGAACACAGATACGCAGTATTTT.

The chain combines TRBV25-1 with TRBJ2-3, with TRBD2 as a possible D gene (6 bases). V was clipped by 3 bases and J by 1 base, with 14 bases between them. From germline, CDR1 is MGHDK and CDR2 SYGVNS. The CDR3 is 16 residues long. CDR3 sequence: CASSDWRDWRTDTQYF. CDR3 nucleotide sequence: TGTGCCAGCAGTGATTGGCGGGACTGGCGCACAGATACGCAGTATTTT.

This chain joins TRBV29-1 and TRBJ2-5, with a possible D match to TRBD2 (5 bases). Germline loops: CDR1 SQVTM, CDR2 ANQGSEA. The CDR3 runs to 10 residues. The ends were cut back, 7 bases at V and 5 bases at J, with 8 bases in the middle. Here the CDR3 DNA reads TGCAGCGCGCGGGTTGAGACCCAGTACTTC. It specifies CSARVETQYF.

This rearrangement joins TRBV6-1 to TRBJ2-7; the match to TRBD1 covers 9 bases. The germline V gene encodes CDR1 MNHNS and CDR2 SASEGT. The CDR3 is 14 residues long. V lost 7 bases to trimming and J lost 8 bases; unmatched junction nucleotides: 12. The CDR3 bases are TGTGCCAGCACCATGGACAGGGGACGTAAACAGCAGTACTTC. This sequence encodes CASTMDRGRKQQYF.

V is TRBV6-1 and J is TRBJ2-3; TRBD1 matches at 7 bases. Trimming cost V 4 bases and J 2 bases; bases outside gene matches: 15. Germline CDR1 is MNHNS and CDR2 is SASEGT. The CDR3 has 18 residues. The CDR3: CASSVRRTGAAFTDTQYF. The CDR3 DNA is TGTGCCAGCAGTGTCCGCCGAACAGGGGCCGCCTTCACAGATACGCAGTATTTT.

Here the CDR3 reads CASKGGTTNEKLFF. CDR3 nucleotide sequence: TGTGCCAGCAAGGGGGGGACAACTAATGAAAAACTGTTTTTT. The chain couples TRBV2 to TRBJ1-4; D possibly corresponds to TRBD1 (6 bases). There are 14 residues in the CDR3. Germline loops: CDR1 SNHLY, CDR2 FYNNEI. The germline V and J ends were trimmed by 7 bases and 0 bases, with 9 bases remaining between them.

The count of this clone is one. This chain joins TRBV7-2 and TRBJ2-7; 11 nucleotides agree with TRBD2. The CDR3 is 14 residues long. Germline V gives CDR1 SGHTA, CDR2 FQGNSA. V lost 9 bases and J lost 6; bases outside the gene matches: 10. The CDR3 region is CASSSGRASLEQYF. The DNA of the CDR3 is TGTGCCAGTAGTAGCGGGAGGGCTTCCCTCGAGCAGTACTTC.

The V gene is TRBV5-1, the J gene TRBJ2-5; 10 bases align to TRBD1. CDR1 and CDR2 (germline): SGHRS, YFSETQ. The junction had 8 bases not matched to a gene; V was cut back by 1 base and J by 5 bases. The CDR3 has 16 amino acids. CDR3 sequence (DNA): TGCGCCAGCAGCTTGAGATCCGGGACAGGGGCTGAGACCCAGTACTTC. Amino acid sequence: CASSLRSGTGAETQYF.

DNA for the CDR3: TGTGCCAGCAGCGTAGTCGCGGGAGGTTCCCCCGAGCAGTACTTC. This encodes CASSVVAGGSPEQYF. The chain links TRBV9 to TRBJ2-7, with 8 bases fitting TRBD2. J was trimmed by 6 bases and V by 0 bases; bases with no gene match: 8. This CDR3 region has 15 residues. The germline V gene has CDR1 SGDLS and CDR2 YYNGEE.

The rearrangement links TRBV5-4 to TRBJ1-2, with 9 bases that match TRBD1. The CDR3 runs 13 residues. With 4 bases clipped from V and 8 bases from J, the junction kept 6 bases outside the gene matches. Germline V gene sequence: CDR1 SGHNT, CDR2 YYREEE (reference sequence). The CDR3 protein is CASSRDRARGYTF. The CDR3 DNA reads as TGTGCCAGCAGCCGGGACAGGGCTCGGGGCTACACCTTC.

This chain connects TRBV19 to TRBJ2-3; the match to TRBD1 covers 8 bases. CDR1 is LNHDA and CDR2 is SQIVND in the germline V gene (reference sequence). The CDR3 runs to 13 residues. Unmatched junction bases numbered 4, after V lost 5 bases and J lost 6 bases. In DNA form, the CDR3 reads TGTGCCAGTAGTCCGGGACAGGCGGATACGCAGTATTTT. Protein: CASSPGQADTQYF.

V usage is TRBV9 and J usage is TRBJ2-7; 8 positions match TRBD2. Germline V gene lookup returns CDR1 SGDLS and CDR2 YYNGEE. The CDR3 contains 14 residues. V was clipped by 4 bases and J by 6 bases; unmatched bases: 9. Written as DNA, the CDR3 is TGTGCCAGCAGCACGGAGGGGCTAGCGGGCGAGCAGTACTTC. Its protein product is CASSTEGLAGEQYF.

This clone showed up just once. This chain uses TRBV6-1 with TRBJ2-7; 7 nucleotides match TRBD1. The CDR3 runs 14 residues. The V and J ends lost 6 bases and 2 bases, in that order; junction bases with no gene match: 7. Germline V gene data show CDR1 as MNHNS and CDR2 as SASEGT. The CDR3 DNA follows: TGTGCCAGCAGGACCCGGGACAGCACCTACGAGCAGTACTTC. Translating gives CASRTRDSTYEQYF.

This sequence joins TRBV29-1 and TRBJ1-1; unclear D gene. This CDR3 comprises 12 residues. The germline V and J ends were trimmed by 7 bases and 11 bases, with 20 bases remaining between them. Germline V gene lookup returns CDR1 SQVTM and CDR2 ANQGSEA. The CDR3 DNA follows: TGCAGCGGGGGAGAGGGATCCTGGAAGGCTTTCTTT. Protein product: CSGGEGSWKAFF.

The J gene is TRBJ1-1, the V gene TRBV9; weak D call: TRBD1 (6 bases). The CDR3 is made up of 14 amino acids. Germline V gene sequence: CDR1 SGDLS, CDR2 YYNGEE. V was cut by 3 bases and J by 4 bases, with 13 bases left in between. CDR3 in amino acids: CASSGRRGRTEAFF. The CDR3 nucleotides are TGTGCCAGCAGCGGGAGGCGGGGGCGCACTGAAGCTTTCTTT. Supplemented by reference TRBV9 and TRBJ1-1, the full variable domain reads DSGVTQTPKHLITATGQRVTLRCSPRSGDLSVYWYQQSLDQGLQFLIQYYNGEERAKGNILERFSAQQFPDLHSELNLSSLELGDSALYFCASSGRRGRTEAFFGQGTRLTVV.

This chain uses TRBV19 with TRBJ1-1; D is possibly TRBD1 (5 bases). V was cut by 5 bases and J by 5 bases, with 12 bases left in between. The length of the CDR3 is 13 residues. In germline, CDR1 is LNHDA, CDR2 SQIVND (reference sequence). This chain's CDR3 is CASSARGRTEAFF. The CDR3 DNA follows: TGTGCCAGTAGTGCTCGGGGCAGAACTGAAGCTTTCTTT.

The chain carries TRBV21-1 and TRBJ2-3; TRBD2, the table's D call, lacks a check against the DNA. TRBV21-1 is termed a pseudogene. This CDR3 region has 19 residues. The CDR3 loop is CASSNDGKIAGATTDTQYF. CDR3 bases: TGTGCCAGCAGCAACGACGGGAAGATAGCGGGTGCCACCACAGATACGCAGTATTTT.

The DNA of the CDR3 is TGCAGCGTTGAAGATCTCGGGGGGAACCCTGGAAACACCATATATTTT. Translating it yields CSVEDLGGNPGNTIYF. V is TRBV29-1 and J is TRBJ1-3; TRBD1 might be the D (5 bases). V was pared by 0 bases and J by 2 bases, with 14 bases between. This CDR3 contains 16 residues. Germline values: CDR1 SQVTM, CDR2 ANQGSEA.

V and J are TRBV27 and TRBJ2-7; 7 positions agree with TRBD2. Germline CDR1 and CDR2: MNHEY and SMNVEV (reference sequence). The CDR3 is made up of 17 amino acids. The ends lost 2 bases at V and 4 bases at J; junction bases unmatched: 14. The CDR3 here is CASSLKYGGLLPYEQYF. The CDR3 region has the DNA TGTGCCAGCAGTTTAAAATACGGGGGACTACTACCTTACGAGCAGTACTTC.

The CDR3 sequence: CASIRPGETQYF. The DNA for the CDR3 is TGTGCCAGCATAAGGCCTGGGGAGACCCAGTACTTC. The V and J genes are TRBV2 and TRBJ2-5; no definite D call. This CDR3 has 12 residues. V gave up 7 bases and J gave up 5 bases, with 11 bases separating them. CDR1 is SNHLY, CDR2 FYNNEI, per germline.

The gene calls are TRBV5-1 and TRBJ2-7; 9 nucleotides agree with TRBD2. V trimming: 6 bases; J trimming: 5 bases; junction bases outside the gene matches: 6. The CDR3 is 13 amino acids. Per the germline V gene, CDR1 is SGHRS and CDR2 is YFSETQ. CDR3 protein: CASTSGTNHEQYF. CDR3 bases: TGCGCCAGCACTAGCGGGACAAATCACGAGCAGTACTTC.